This T cell receptor beta chain originates from a study of beta chain features in type 1 diabetes. Expressed TCRB transcripts were sequenced, since all the RNA that had been isolated was reverse transcribed. TCRdb keeps only in-frame clones here, not all; method: immunoSEQ multiplex PCR. The sample consists of about 240,000 clones, roughly 30% of them appearing once. The germline gives CDR1 WSHSY, CDR2 SAAADI. The ends were cut back, 6 bases at V and 2 bases at J, with 12 bases in the middle. This CDR3 contains 14 residues. The specimen was central memory CD4+ T cells from blood. The sequence was obtained from a man aged 30 to 45 in good health. This chain connects TRBV10-2 to TRBJ2-3; TRBD2 is a possible D gene (6 bases). The CDR3 reads CASRGGPITDTQYF. CDR3 DNA: TGCGCCAGCAGGGGGGGACCTATCACAGATACGCAGTATTTT.